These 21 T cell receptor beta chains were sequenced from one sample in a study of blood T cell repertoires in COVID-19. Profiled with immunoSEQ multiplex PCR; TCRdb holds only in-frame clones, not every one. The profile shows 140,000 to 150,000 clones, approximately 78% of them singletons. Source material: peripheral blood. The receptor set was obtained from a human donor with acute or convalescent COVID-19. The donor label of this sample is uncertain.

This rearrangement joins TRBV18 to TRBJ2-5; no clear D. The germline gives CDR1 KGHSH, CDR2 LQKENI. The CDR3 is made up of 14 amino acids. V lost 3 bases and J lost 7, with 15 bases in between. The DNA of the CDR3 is TGTGCCAGCTCACCGAATTTCGACTCCCCGACCCAGTACTTC. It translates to CASSPNFDSPTQYF.

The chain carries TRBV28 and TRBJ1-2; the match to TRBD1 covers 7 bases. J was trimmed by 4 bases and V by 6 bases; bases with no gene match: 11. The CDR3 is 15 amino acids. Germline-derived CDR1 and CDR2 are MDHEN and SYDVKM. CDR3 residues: CASRAPTGRSYGYTF. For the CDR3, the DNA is TGTGCCAGCAGGGCCCCGACAGGGCGGAGCTATGGCTACACCTTC.

CDR3 bases: TGTGCCAGCAGTTTAGTAACAGGGCGGTCCACTGAAGCTTTCTTT. Its protein is CASSLVTGRSTEAFF. V is TRBV27 and J is TRBJ1-1, with a weak D call TRBD1 (6 bases). V lost 2 bases and J 4 bases, leaving 14 bases between the germline ends. The CDR3 has 15 residues. The germline CDR1 and CDR2 sequences are MNHEY and SMNVEV (reference sequence).

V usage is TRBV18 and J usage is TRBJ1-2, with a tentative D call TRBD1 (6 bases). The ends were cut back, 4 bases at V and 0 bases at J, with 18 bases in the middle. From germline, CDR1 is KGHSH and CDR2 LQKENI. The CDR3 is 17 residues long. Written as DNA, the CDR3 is TGTGCCAGCTCACTACATGGACAGCCCATTTCTAACTATGGCTACACCTTC. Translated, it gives CASSLHGQPISNYGYTF. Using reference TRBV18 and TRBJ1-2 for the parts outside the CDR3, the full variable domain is NAGVMQNPRHLVRRRGQEARLRCSPMKGHSHVYWYRQLPEEGLKFMVYLQKENIIDESGMPKERFSAEFPKEGPSILRIQQVVRGDSAAYFCASSLHGQPISNYGYTFGSGTRLTVV.

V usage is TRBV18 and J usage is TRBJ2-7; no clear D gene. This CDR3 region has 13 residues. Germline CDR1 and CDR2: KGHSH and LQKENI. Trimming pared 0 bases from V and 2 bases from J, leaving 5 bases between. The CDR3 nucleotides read TGTGCCAGCTCACCACCTTCAGCCTACGAGCAGTACTTC. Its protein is CASSPPSAYEQYF.

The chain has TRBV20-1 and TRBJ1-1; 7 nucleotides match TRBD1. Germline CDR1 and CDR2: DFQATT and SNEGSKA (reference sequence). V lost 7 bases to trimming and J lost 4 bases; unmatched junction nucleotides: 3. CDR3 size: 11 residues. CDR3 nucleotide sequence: TGCAGTGGACAGGGCTTCACTGAAGCTTTCTTT. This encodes CSGQGFTEAFF.

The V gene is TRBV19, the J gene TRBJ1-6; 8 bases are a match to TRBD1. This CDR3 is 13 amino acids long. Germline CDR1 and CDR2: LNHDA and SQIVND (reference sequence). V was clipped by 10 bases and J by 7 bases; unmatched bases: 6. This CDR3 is CAKKQGGNSPLHF. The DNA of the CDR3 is TGTGCCAAAAAACAGGGGGGCAATTCACCCCTCCACTTT.

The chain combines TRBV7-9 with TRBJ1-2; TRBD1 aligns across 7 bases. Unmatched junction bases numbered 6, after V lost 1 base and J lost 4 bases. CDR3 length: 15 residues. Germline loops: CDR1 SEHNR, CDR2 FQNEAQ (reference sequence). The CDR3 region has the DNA TGTGCCAGCAGCTTAGAGAGAGGGGGCTCCTATGGCTACACCTTC. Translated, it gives CASSLERGGSYGYTF.

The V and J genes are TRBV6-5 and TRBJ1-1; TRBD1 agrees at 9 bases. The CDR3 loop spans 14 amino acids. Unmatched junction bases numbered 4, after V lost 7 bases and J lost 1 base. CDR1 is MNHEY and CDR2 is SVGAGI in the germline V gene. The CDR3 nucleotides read TGTGCCAGCAAGCTACAGGGGGCGAACACTGAAGCTTTCTTT. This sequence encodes CASKLQGANTEAFF.

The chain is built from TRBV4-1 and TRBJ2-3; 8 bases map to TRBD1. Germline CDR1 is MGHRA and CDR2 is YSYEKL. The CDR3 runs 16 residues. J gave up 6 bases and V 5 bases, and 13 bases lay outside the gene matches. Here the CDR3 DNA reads TGCGCCAGCAGCGGACAATGGACAGGGCTTCTCGATACGCAGTATTTT. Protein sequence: CASSGQWTGLLDTQYF.

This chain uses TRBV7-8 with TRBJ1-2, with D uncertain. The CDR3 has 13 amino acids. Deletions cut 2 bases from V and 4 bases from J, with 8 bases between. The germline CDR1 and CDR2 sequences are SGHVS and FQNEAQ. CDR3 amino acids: CASSLNSGYGYTF. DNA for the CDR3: TGTGCCAGCAGCTTAAACAGCGGCTATGGCTACACCTTC. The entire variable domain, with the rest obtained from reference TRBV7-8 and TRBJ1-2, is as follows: GAGVSQSPRYKVAKRGQDVALRCDPISGHVSLFWYQQALGQGPEFLTYFQNEAQLDKSGLPSDRFFAERPEGSVSTLKIQRTQQEDSAVYLCASSLNSGYGYTFGSGTRLTVV.

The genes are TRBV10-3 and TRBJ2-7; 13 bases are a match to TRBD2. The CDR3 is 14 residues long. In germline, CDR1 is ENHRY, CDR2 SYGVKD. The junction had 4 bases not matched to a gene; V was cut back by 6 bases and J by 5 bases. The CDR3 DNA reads TGTGCCATCAGAACTAGCGGGGGGGCGGACGAGCAGTACTTC. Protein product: CAIRTSGGADEQYF.

CDR3 protein: CASSLVSTEAFF. For the CDR3, the DNA is TGCGCCAGCAGCTTGGTCTCTACTGAAGCTTTCTTT. J is TRBJ1-1 and V is TRBV5-1, with D unclear. The length of the CDR3 is 12 residues. CDR1 and CDR2 from the germline V gene are SGHRS and YFSETQ. Trimming stripped 0 bases from V and 5 bases from J, with 5 bases between.

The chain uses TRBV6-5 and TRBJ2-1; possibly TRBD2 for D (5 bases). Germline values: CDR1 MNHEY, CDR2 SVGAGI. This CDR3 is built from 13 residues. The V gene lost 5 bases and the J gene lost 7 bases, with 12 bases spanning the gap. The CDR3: CASSRELGNEQFF. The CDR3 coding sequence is TGTGCCAGCAGTAGGGAACTAGGGAATGAGCAGTTCTTC.

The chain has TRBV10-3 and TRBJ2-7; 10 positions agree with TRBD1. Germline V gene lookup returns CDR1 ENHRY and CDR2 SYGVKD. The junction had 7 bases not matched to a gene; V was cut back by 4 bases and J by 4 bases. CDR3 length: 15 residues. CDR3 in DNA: TGTGCCATCAGTGGGGCCGACAGGGGGCTTTACGAGCAGTACTTC. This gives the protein CAISGADRGLYEQYF.

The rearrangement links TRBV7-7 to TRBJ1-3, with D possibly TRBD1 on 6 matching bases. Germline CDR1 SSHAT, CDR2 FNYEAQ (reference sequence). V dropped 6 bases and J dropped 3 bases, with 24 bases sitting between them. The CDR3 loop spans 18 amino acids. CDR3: CASSPIAVRGADGNTIYF. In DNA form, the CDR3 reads TGTGCCAGCAGTCCAATCGCTGTCCGGGGGGCCGATGGAAACACCATATATTTT.

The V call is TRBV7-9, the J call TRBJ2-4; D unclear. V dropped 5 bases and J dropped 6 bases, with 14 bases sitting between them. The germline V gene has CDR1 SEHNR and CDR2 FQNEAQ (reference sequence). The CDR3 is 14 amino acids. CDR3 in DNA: TGTGCCAGCAGCCTGTCCTCTTTCGGAAACATTCAGTACTTC. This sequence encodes CASSLSSFGNIQYF. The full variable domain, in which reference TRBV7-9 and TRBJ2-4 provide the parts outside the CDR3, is DTGVSQNPRHKITKRGQNVTFRCDPISEHNRLYWYRQTLGQGPEFLTYFQNEAQLEKSRLLSDRFSAERPKGSFSTLEIQRTEQGDSAMYLCASSLSSFGNIQYFGAGTRLSVL.

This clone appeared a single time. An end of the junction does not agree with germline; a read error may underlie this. The CDR3, as DNA: TGCGCCAGCAGCCAAGTGCGTGATTTGGACAGACCCCTGGACTTC. Its translation: CASSQVRDLDRPLDF. The gene calls are TRBV4-1 and TRBJ2-7; D might be TRBD1 (6 bases). The CDR3 totals 15 residues. Per the germline V gene, CDR1 is MGHRA and CDR2 is YSYEKL.

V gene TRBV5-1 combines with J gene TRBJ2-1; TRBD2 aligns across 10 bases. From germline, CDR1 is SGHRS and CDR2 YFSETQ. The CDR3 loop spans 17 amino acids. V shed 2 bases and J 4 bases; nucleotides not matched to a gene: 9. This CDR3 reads CASSLQSGGALYNEQFF. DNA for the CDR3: TGCGCCAGCAGCTTACAAAGCGGGGGGGCTCTATACAATGAGCAGTTCTTC.

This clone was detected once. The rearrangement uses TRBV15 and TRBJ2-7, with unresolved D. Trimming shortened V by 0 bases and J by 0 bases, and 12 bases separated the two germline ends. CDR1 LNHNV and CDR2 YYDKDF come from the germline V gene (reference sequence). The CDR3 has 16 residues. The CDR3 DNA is TGTGCCACCAGCAGAGAGGGCATCACGAGCTCCTACGAGCAGTACTTC. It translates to CATSREGITSSYEQYF. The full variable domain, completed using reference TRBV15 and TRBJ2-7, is DAMVIQNPRYQVTQFGKPVTLSCSQTLNHNVMYWYQQKSSQAPKLLFHYYDKDFNNEADTPDNFQSRRPNTSFCFLDIRSPGLGDTAMYLCATSREGITSSYEQYFGPGTRLTVT.

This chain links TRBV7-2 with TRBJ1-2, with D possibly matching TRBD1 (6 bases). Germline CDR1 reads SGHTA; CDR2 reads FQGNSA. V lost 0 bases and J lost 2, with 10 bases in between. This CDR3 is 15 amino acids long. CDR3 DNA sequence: TGTGCCAGCAGCTTAGCTGGGCAGGGGAACTATGGCTACACCTTC. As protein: CASSLAGQGNYGYTF.